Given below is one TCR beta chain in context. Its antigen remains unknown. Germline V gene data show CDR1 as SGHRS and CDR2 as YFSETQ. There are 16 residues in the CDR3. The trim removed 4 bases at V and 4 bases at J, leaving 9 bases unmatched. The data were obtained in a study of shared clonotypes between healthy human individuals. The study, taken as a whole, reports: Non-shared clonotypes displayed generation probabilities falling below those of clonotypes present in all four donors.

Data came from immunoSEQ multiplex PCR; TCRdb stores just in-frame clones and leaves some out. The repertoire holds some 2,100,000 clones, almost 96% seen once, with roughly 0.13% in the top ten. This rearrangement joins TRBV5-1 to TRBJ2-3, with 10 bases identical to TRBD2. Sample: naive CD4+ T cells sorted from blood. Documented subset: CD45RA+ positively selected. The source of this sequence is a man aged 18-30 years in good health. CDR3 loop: CASSVLTSGSADTQYF. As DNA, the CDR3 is TGCGCCAGCAGCGTGTTGACTAGCGGGTCTGCAGATACGCAGTATTTT.